These 11 T cell receptor beta chains were sequenced from one sample in a study of T cell responses to AZD1222 COVID-19 vaccine. TCRdb's table, derived via immunoSEQ multiplex PCR, lists solely in-frame clones and lacks some. The sample lists 150,000 to 180,000 clones, 70% to 90% occurring once. Sample: peripheral blood, taken on day 0 of MenACWY control vaccination. The source is an adult in good health.

The V call is TRBV10-1, the J call TRBJ2-1; TRBD1 matches at 8 bases. V was pared by 2 bases and J by 3 bases, with 3 bases of the junction left unmatched. The CDR3 is 15 residues long. Per the germline V gene, CDR1 is WNHNN and CDR2 is SYGVQD (reference sequence). The CDR3 sequence is CASSEPGQGYNEQFF. For the CDR3, the DNA is TGCGCCAGCAGTGAGCCAGGACAGGGCTACAATGAGCAGTTCTTC.

V is TRBV6-5 and J is TRBJ1-5; D remains ambiguous. The germline V gene encodes CDR1 MNHEY and CDR2 SVGAGI. The CDR3 covers 16 residues. V lost 1 base to trimming and J lost 0 bases, with 10 bases between them. Here the CDR3 reads CASSYFGVNSNQPQHF. The CDR3 nucleotides read TGTGCCAGCAGTTACTTTGGGGTCAATAGCAATCAGCCCCAGCATTTT.

The V gene is TRBV25-1, the J gene TRBJ1-3; tentative D call: TRBD1 (6 bases). This CDR3 is 15 amino acids long. V dropped 4 bases and J dropped 0 bases, with 10 bases sitting between them. Germline V lookup: CDR1 MGHDK, CDR2 SYGVNS. CDR3 bases: TGTGCCAGCAGTGGCAGACAGGACTCTGGAAACACCATATATTTT. Its translation is CASSGRQDSGNTIYF.

The chain carries TRBV3-1 (or the pseudogene TRBV3-2) and TRBJ2-5; 11 bases match TRBD1. CDR1 and CDR2 (germline): LGHDT, YNNKEL (reference sequence). Germline trimming cut 3 bases from V and 4 bases from J; bases unmatched to any gene: 4. CDR3 size: 15 residues. The CDR3 here is CASSQDRGRGETQYF. The DNA for the CDR3 is TGTGCCAGCAGCCAGGACAGGGGGCGCGGAGAGACCCAGTACTTC.

The chain employs TRBV6-4 and TRBJ1-2; 8 bases align to TRBD1. This CDR3 contains 14 residues. Germline V gives CDR1 MRHNA, CDR2 SNTAGT. The V and J ends lost 4 bases and 7 bases, in that order; junction bases with no gene match: 8. The chain's CDR3 is CASSARGLIGGYTF. CDR3 sequence (DNA): TGTGCCAGCAGTGCCAGGGGGCTGATCGGTGGCTACACCTTC.

CDR3 sequence reads: CASSWGGNQPQHF. CDR3 coding DNA: TGTGCCAGCAGCTGGGGGGGCAATCAGCCCCAGCATTTT. V and J are TRBV5-6 and TRBJ1-5; the D gene is possibly TRBD1 (5 bases). The germline CDR1 and CDR2 sequences are SGHDT and YYEEEE. The ends were cut back, 3 bases at V and 2 bases at J, with 6 bases in the middle. The CDR3 sequence is 13 residues long.

The V call is TRBV4-1, the J call TRBJ2-3, with D tentatively TRBD1 (5 bases). V was clipped by 3 bases and J by 3 bases, with 10 bases between them. Germline V lookup: CDR1 MGHRA, CDR2 YSYEKL. CDR3 size: 14 residues. CDR3 in DNA: TGCGCCAGCAGCCACCCGACAGAAACAGATACGCAGTATTTT. Residues: CASSHPTETDTQYF.

This sequence joins TRBV5-1 and TRBJ2-3, with 7 bases identical to TRBD1. From germline, CDR1 is SGHRS and CDR2 YFSETQ. Losses at the gene ends were 3 bases for V and 2 bases for J; bases not matched to a gene: 3. This CDR3 contains 14 residues. The CDR3 region has the DNA TGCGCCAGCAGCTCACAGGGGACCACAGATACGCAGTATTTT. This encodes CASSSQGTTDTQYF.

V and J are TRBV6-1 and TRBJ1-6; tentatively, D is TRBD1 (5 bases). This CDR3 has 14 residues. Germline V gene data show CDR1 as MNHNS and CDR2 as SASEGT. The V end was cut by 5 bases, the J end by 7 bases, with 12 bases between. The CDR3 sequence is CASSSDSYNSPLHF. The CDR3 coding sequence is TGTGCCAGCAGTTCCGACAGCTACAATTCACCCCTCCACTTT.

The chain is built from TRBV27 and TRBJ1-2; D is possibly TRBD1 (5 bases). Trimming left V 1 base short and J 1 base short, with 13 bases between. CDR3 size: 16 residues. Per germline, CDR1 MNHEY and CDR2 SMNVEV (reference sequence). The DNA for the CDR3 is TGTGCCAGCAGTTTATGGGGGTCCGGGGGTAACTATGGCTACACCTTC. This sequence encodes CASSLWGSGGNYGYTF.

The chain recombines TRBV15 with TRBJ1-6; TRBD1 agrees at 8 bases. Germline V gives CDR1 LNHNV, CDR2 YYDKDF (reference sequence). The CDR3 runs to 16 residues. The V and J ends lost 0 bases and 10 bases, in that order; junction bases with no gene match: 8. The CDR3 is CATSRDADRGGSPLHF. In DNA, the CDR3 is TGTGCCACCAGCAGAGATGCAGACAGGGGTGGATCACCCCTCCACTTT.